This TCR beta chain derives from a study of molecular identifiers for immune sequencing clone quantification. Using its own MiXCR run on the PCR reads, TCRdb lists one record per CDR3 protein. The data show more than 85,000 distinct CDR3 sequences, with around 30% seen just once and less than 10% held by the top ten. This clonotype has at least ten counts. V dropped 4 bases and J dropped 7; count of bases not matched to a gene: 8. There are 15 residues in the CDR3. Libraries of naive CD8 T cells were made from about 21,000 to 970,000 sorted cells. They used 10%, 30% or 50% RNA. The sequencing input was naive CD8+ T cells from blood, with Jurkat cell RNA spiked in. The subset here: FACS-sorted CD8+CD4-CCR7+CD45RA+ naive T cells. The chain carries TRBV12-3 or TRBV12-4 and TRBJ2-1; TRBD2 agrees at 9 bases. The clonotype originates from a human donor in good health. Some libraries in this study had Jurkat cell RNA spiked in. The CDR3 DNA sequence: TGTGCCAGCAGTTCGCTAAGCGGGAGGATTAATGAGCAGTTCTTC. Translated, it gives CASSSLSGRINEQFF.